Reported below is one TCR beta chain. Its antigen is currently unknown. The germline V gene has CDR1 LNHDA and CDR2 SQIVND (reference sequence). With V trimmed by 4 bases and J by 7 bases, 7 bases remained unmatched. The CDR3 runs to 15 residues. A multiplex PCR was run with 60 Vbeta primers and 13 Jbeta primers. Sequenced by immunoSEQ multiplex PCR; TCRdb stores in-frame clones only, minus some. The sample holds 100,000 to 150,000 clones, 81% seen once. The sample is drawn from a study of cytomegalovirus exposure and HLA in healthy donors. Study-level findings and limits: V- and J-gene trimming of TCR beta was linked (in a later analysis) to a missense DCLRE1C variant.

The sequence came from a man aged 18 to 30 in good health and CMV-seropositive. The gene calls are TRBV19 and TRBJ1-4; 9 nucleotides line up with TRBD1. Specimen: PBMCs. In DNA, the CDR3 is TGTGCCAGTAGTAAATCCGGGACAGGGAGTGAAAAACTGTTTTTT. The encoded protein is CASSKSGTGSEKLFF.